One and the same sample provided the 9 T cell receptor beta chains below, sequenced in a study of blood T cell repertoires in COVID-19. Clones were read by immunoSEQ multiplex PCR, and TCRdb kept only the in-frame ones, dropping some. There are roughly 250,000 clones in the sample; 80% to 90% occur only once, and 3.1% lies in the top ten. Sequenced: PBMCs or T cells enriched from blood (not recorded which). The receptor source for this set is a woman aged 40 to 50 who had been exposed to COVID-19.

J is TRBJ2-2 and V is TRBV25-1, with a tentative D call TRBD1 (5 bases). Germline CDR1 and CDR2: MGHDK and SYGVNS. Deletions cut 3 bases from V and 7 bases from J, with 6 bases between. CDR3 length: 12 amino acids. In DNA form, the CDR3 reads TGTGCCAGCAGTGAGGGGCGCGGGGAGCTGTTTTTT. This encodes CASSEGRGELFF.

This clone was counted once. The chain is built from TRBV19 and TRBJ2-1, with D possibly TRBD1 on 5 matching bases. The CDR3 spans 14 residues. Looked up from germline, CDR1 is LNHDA and CDR2 is SQIVND (reference sequence). V lost 5 bases and J lost 2, with 10 bases in between. DNA of the CDR3: TGTGCCAGTAGTCACCAGGGTCCCTACAATGAGCAGTTCTTC. This sequence encodes CASSHQGPYNEQFF.

This rearrangement joins TRBV5-1 to TRBJ2-7; 12 nucleotides align to TRBD2. Losses at the gene ends were 4 bases for V and 0 bases for J; bases not matched to a gene: 11. Germline V CDR1 and CDR2: SGHRS, YFSETQ. The CDR3 contains 18 residues. The DNA for the CDR3 is TGCGCCAGCAGCAGGGGGCCGCGGACTAGCGGGGACTCCTACGAGCAGTACTTC. Translation: CASSRGPRTSGDSYEQYF.

The chain couples TRBV4-2 to TRBJ1-4; D is ambiguous. Germline CDR1 is LGHNA and CDR2 is YNFKEQ. Trimming cost V 1 base and J 6 bases, with 6 bases left between them. There are 13 residues in the CDR3. In nucleotides, the CDR3 is TGTGCCAGCAGCCAAGGGCAGGATGAAAAACTGTTTTTT. Translated, it gives CASSQGQDEKLFF.

The chain uses TRBV19 and TRBJ1-2; perhaps TRBD1 as D (6 bases). The CDR3 consists of 13 residues. V lost 9 bases to trimming and J lost 2 bases, with 13 bases between them. Per germline, CDR1 LNHDA and CDR2 SQIVND (reference sequence). As DNA, the CDR3 is TGTGCCAGACTCAGGGGCGGAAACTATGGCTACACCTTC. Residues: CARLRGGNYGYTF.

The rearrangement joins TRBV9 to TRBJ2-5; TRBD2 matches at 9 bases. V was clipped by 0 bases and J by 4 bases; unmatched bases: 10. Looked up from germline, CDR1 is SGDLS and CDR2 is YYNGEE. The CDR3 extends over 17 amino acids. CDR3 in amino acids: CASSVGLGAGGGETQYF. The CDR3 DNA is TGTGCCAGCAGCGTAGGGTTAGGAGCGGGGGGCGGAGAGACCCAGTACTTC. The whole variable domain, remainder taken from reference TRBV9 and TRBJ2-5, is DSGVTQTPKHLITATGQRVTLRCSPRSGDLSVYWYQQSLDQGLQFLIQYYNGEERAKGNILERFSAQQFPDLHSELNLSSLELGDSALYFCASSVGLGAGGGETQYFGPGTRLLVL.

This clone occurred once. The chain has TRBV12-3 or TRBV12-4 and TRBJ1-2, with D perhaps TRBD1 (6 bases). Trimming shortened V by 5 bases and J by 8 bases, and 12 bases separated the two germline ends. The length of the CDR3 is 12 residues. Written as DNA, the CDR3 is TGTGCCAGCAGTCTACAGGGTCGCGGCTACACCTTC. Residues: CASSLQGRGYTF.

The chain links TRBV19 to TRBJ1-1; a possible D gene is TRBD1 (5 bases). Germline-derived CDR1 and CDR2 are LNHDA and SQIVND (reference sequence). The CDR3 extends over 14 amino acids. Trimming shortened V by 7 bases and J by 0 bases, and 12 bases separated the two germline ends. The CDR3 DNA reads TGTGCCAGTACTCGGGGGAACATGAACACTGAAGCTTTCTTT. Its protein is CASTRGNMNTEAFF.

This clone was counted between two and nine times. V usage is TRBV29-1 and J usage is TRBJ2-5; 7 bases are a match to TRBD2. The J segment lost 7 bases and the V segment lost 0 bases, leaving 11 bases of the junction unmatched. The CDR3 loop spans 15 amino acids. CDR1 and CDR2 (germline): SQVTM, ANQGSEA. The CDR3 reads CSVEEGVGGSGTQYF. As DNA, the CDR3 is TGCAGCGTTGAAGAAGGAGTGGGGGGGAGCGGGACCCAGTACTTC. Together with reference TRBV29-1 and TRBJ2-5, the CDR3 gives the full variable domain: SAVISQKPSRDICQRGTSLTIQCQVDSQVTMMFWYRQQPGQSLTLIATANQGSEATYESGFVIDKFPISRPNLTFSTLTVSNMSPEDSSIYLCSVEEGVGGSGTQYFGPGTRLLVL.